This TCR beta chain was sequenced for a study of beta chain features in type 1 diabetes. Study as a whole: Researchers looked at fewer than 120,000,000 sorted cells across all samples. General study results and limits: Patients with type 1 diabetes carried fewer insertions and had more deletions at their VDJ junctions. TCRB CDR3 length was moderately but significantly reduced in all four CD4+ subsets of Type 1 diabetes patients.

About this clone itself: Its specificity is unknown.

Expressed TCRB transcripts were sequenced after all isolated RNA was converted to cDNA. Sequenced by immunoSEQ multiplex PCR; TCRdb stores in-frame clones only, minus some. The sample contains 640,000 or so clones, around 15% of which appear only once. The CDR3 has 12 amino acids. The V and J ends lost 5 bases and 7 bases respectively, with 11 bases between them. From germline, CDR1 is MNHEY and CDR2 SMNVEV (reference sequence). A CD45RO/CCR7/CD25/CD127/CD95/CD27 panel sorted naive, central memory, regulatory and stem cell-like memory CD4+ cells. Purity of each sorted population was above 95%. Sequencing was performed on naive CD4+ T cells from blood. The chain uses TRBV27 and TRBJ1-1; D is unclear. The sequence derives from a man aged 18 to 30 with type 1 diabetes. This CDR3 is CASSPPSVEAFF. In nucleotides, the CDR3 is TGTGCCAGCAGTCCCCCCTCGGTTGAAGCTTTCTTT.